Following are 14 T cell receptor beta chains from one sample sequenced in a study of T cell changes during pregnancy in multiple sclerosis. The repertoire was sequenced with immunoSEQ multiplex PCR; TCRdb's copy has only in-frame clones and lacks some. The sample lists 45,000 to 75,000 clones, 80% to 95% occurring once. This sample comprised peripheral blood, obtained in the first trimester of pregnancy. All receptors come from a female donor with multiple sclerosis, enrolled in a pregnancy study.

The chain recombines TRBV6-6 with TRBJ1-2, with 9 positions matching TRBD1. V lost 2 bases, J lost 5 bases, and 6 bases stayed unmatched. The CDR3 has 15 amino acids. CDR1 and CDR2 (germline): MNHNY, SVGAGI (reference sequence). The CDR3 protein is CASSYGETGGYGYTF. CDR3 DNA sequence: TGTGCCAGCAGTTACGGCGAGACAGGGGGATATGGCTACACCTTC.

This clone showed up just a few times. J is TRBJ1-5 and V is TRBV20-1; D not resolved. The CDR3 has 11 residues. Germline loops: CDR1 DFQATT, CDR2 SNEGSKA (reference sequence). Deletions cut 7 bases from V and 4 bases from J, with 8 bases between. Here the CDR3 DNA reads TGCAGTGTTAGGAGGAATCAGCCCCAGCATTTT. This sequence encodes CSVRRNQPQHF.

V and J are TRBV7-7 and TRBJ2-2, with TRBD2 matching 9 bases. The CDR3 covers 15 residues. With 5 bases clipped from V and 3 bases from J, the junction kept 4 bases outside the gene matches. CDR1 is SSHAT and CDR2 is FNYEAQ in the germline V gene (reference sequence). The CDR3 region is CASSLLAGHTGELFF. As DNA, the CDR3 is TGTGCCAGCAGCCTTCTAGCGGGGCACACCGGGGAGCTGTTTTTT.

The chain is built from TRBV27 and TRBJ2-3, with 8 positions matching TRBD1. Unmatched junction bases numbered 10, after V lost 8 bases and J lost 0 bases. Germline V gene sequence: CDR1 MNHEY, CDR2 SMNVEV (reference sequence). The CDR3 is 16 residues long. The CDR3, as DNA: TGTGCCAGCCGCCTAATCGGGACAGGTAGCACAGATACGCAGTATTTT. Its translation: CASRLIGTGSTDTQYF.

As DNA, the CDR3 is TGCGCCAGCAGCTTGTTTGGGGCTACCTCCTATAATTCACCCCTCCACTTT. This sequence encodes CASSLFGATSYNSPLHF. This chain joins TRBV5-1 and TRBJ1-6; perhaps TRBD1 as D (5 bases). The CDR3 contains 17 residues. Deletions cut 1 base from V and 0 bases from J, with 11 bases between. The germline gives CDR1 SGHRS, CDR2 YFSETQ. Using reference TRBV5-1 and TRBJ1-6 for the parts outside the CDR3, the full variable domain is KAGVTQTPRYLIKTRGQQVTLSCSPISGHRSVSWYQQTPGQGLQFLFEYFSETQRNKGNFPGRFSGRQFSNSRSEMNVSTLELGDSALYLCASSLFGATSYNSPLHFGNGTRLTVT.

In DNA form, the CDR3 reads TGTGCCAGCAGCTCCCGCGGTGGCGAGCAGTACTTC. Protein sequence: CASSSRGGEQYF. The chain employs TRBV7-8 and TRBJ2-7; no firm D call. The CDR3 length is 12 residues. Trimming stripped 4 bases from V and 6 bases from J, with 10 bases between. In germline, CDR1 is SGHVS, CDR2 FQNEAQ. The entire variable domain, with the rest obtained from reference TRBV7-8 and TRBJ2-7, is as follows: GAGVSQSPRYKVAKRGQDVALRCDPISGHVSLFWYQQALGQGPEFLTYFQNEAQLDKSGLPSDRFFAERPEGSVSTLKIQRTQQEDSAVYLCASSSRGGEQYFGPGTRLTVT.

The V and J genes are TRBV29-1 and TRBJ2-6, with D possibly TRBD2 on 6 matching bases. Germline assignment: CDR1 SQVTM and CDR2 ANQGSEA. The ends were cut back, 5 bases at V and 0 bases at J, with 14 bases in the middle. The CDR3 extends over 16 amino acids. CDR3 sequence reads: CSVPRGGNSGANVLTF. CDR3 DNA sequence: TGCAGCGTTCCCCGAGGAGGGAACTCTGGGGCCAACGTCCTGACTTTC.

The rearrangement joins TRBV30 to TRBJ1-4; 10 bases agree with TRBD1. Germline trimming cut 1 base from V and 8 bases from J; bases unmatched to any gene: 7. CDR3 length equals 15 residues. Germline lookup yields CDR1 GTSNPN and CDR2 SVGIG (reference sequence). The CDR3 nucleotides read TGTGCCTGGAGTGAAGACAGGGGGCGCGAAGAAAAACTGTTTTTT. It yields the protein CAWSEDRGREEKLFF.

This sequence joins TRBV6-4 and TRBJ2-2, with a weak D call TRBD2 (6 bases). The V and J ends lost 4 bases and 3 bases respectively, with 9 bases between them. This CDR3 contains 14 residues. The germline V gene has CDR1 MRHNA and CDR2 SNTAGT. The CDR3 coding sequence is TGTGCCAGCAGTGGCGGGGCGGACACCGGGGAGCTGTTTTTT. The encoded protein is CASSGGADTGELFF.

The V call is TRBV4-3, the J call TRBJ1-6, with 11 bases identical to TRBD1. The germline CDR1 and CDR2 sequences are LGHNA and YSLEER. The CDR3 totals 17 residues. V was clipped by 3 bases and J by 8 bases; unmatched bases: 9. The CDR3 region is CASSQATGTGGYSPLHF. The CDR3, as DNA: TGCGCCAGCAGCCAGGCCACCGGGACAGGGGGTTATTCACCCCTCCACTTT.

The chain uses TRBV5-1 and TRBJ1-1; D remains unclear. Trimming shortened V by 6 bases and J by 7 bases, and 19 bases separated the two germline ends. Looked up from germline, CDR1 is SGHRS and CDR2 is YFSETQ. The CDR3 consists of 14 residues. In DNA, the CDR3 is TGCGCCAGCAACTCTCGCCTAGTCTCTGGTGAAGCTTTCTTT. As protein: CASNSRLVSGEAFF. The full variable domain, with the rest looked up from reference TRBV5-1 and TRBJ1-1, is KAGVTQTPRYLIKTRGQQVTLSCSPISGHRSVSWYQQTPGQGLQFLFEYFSETQRNKGNFPGRFSGRQFSNSRSEMNVSTLELGDSALYLCASNSRLVSGEAFFGQGTRLTVV.

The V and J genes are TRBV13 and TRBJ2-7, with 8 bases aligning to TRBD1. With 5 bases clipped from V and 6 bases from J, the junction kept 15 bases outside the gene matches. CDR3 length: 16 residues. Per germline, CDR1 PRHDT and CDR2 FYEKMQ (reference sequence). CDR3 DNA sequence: TGTGCCAGCAGCCCACCCCCGACAGGGGATGAAATCGAGCAGTACTTC. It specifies CASSPPPTGDEIEQYF.

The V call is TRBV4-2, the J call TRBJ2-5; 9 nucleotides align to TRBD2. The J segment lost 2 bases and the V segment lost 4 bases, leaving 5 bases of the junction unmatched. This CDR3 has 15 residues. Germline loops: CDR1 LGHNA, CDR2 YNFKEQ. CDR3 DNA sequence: TGTGCCAGCAGCCGGGCGGGGGGGCCTCAAGAGACCCAGTACTTC. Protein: CASSRAGGPQETQYF.

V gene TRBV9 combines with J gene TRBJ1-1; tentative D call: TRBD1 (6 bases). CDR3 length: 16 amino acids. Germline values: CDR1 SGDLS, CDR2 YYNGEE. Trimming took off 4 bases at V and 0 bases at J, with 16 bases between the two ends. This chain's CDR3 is CASSTRQAPLNTEAFF. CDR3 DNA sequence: TGTGCCAGCAGCACCCGACAGGCTCCTCTGAACACTGAAGCTTTCTTT.